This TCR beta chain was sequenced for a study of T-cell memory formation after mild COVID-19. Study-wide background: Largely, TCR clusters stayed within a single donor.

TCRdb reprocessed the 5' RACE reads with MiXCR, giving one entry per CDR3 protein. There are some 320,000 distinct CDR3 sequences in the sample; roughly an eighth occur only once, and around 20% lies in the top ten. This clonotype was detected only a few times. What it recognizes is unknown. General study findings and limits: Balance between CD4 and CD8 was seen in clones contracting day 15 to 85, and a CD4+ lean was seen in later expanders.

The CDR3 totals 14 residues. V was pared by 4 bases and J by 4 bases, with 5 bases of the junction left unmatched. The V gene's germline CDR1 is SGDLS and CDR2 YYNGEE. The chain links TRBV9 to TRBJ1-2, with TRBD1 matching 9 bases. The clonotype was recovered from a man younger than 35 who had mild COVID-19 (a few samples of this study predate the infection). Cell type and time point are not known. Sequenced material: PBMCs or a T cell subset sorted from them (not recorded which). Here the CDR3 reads CASSTGTGTYGYTF. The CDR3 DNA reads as TGTGCCAGCAGCACCGGGACAGGGACCTATGGCTACACCTTC.